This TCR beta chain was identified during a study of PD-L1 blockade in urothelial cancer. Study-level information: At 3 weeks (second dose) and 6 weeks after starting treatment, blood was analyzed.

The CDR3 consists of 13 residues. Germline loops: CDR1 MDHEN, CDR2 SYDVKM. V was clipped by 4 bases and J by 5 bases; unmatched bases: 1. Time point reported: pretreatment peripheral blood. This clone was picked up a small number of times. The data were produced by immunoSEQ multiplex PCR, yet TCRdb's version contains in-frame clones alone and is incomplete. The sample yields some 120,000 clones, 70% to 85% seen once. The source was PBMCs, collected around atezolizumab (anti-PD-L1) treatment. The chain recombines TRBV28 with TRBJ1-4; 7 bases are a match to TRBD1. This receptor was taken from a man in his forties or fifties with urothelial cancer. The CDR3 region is CASSWDSNEKLFF. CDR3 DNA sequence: TGTGCCAGCAGTTGGGACAGCAATGAAAAACTGTTTTTT. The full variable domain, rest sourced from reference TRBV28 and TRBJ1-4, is DVKVTQSSRYLVKRTGEKVFLECVQDMDHENMFWYRQDPGLGLRLIYFSYDVKMKEKGDIPEGYSVSREKKERFSLILESASTNQTSMYLCASSWDSNEKLFFGSGTQLSVL.